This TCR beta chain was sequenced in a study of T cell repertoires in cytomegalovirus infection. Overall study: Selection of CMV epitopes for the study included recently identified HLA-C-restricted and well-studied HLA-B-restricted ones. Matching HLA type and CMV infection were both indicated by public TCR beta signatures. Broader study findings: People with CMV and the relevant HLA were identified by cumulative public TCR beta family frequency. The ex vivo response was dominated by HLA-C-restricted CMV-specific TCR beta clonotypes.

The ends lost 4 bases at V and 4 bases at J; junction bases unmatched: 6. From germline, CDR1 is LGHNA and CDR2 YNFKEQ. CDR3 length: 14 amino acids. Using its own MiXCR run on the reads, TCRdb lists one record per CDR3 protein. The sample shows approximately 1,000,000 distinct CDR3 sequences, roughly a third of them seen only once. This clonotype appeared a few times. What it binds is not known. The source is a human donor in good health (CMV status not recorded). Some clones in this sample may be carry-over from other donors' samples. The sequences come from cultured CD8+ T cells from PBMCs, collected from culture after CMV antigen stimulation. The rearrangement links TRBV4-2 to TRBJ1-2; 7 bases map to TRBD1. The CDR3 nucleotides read TGTGCCAGCAGCCCCCAGACAGGGACCTATGGCTACACCTTC. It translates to CASSPQTGTYGYTF.